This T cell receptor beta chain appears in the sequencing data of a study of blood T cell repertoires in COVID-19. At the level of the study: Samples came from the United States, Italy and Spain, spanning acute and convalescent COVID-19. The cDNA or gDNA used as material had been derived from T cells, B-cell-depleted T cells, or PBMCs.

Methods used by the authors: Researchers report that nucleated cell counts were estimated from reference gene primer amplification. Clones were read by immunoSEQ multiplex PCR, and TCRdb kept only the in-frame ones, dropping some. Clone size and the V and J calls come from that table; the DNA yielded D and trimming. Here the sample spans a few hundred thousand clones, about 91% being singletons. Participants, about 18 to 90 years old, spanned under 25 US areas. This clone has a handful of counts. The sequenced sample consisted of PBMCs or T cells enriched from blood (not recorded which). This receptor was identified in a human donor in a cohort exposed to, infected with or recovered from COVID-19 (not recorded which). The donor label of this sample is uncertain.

CDR3 in DNA: TGTGCCAGCAGCGTAAGGCCCAGAGGGGGAGAAAGGGGCTACACCTTC. It specifies CASSVRPRGGERGYTF. The rearrangement uses TRBV9 and TRBJ1-2, with D possibly TRBD1 on 6 matching bases. Germline lookup yields CDR1 SGDLS and CDR2 YYNGEE. The CDR3 has 16 amino acids. The V end was cut by 1 base, the J end by 8 bases, with 21 bases between.